The rows below give T cell receptor beta chains drawn from one sample of a study of regulatory T cells in long-lasting Graves disease. TCRdb ran MiXCR on the multiplex PCR reads and lists one entry per CDR3 protein. The sample shows 450,000 to 500,000 distinct CDR3 sequences, about 16% of them seen only once. These data were likewise used in another study, on T cells in Graves' hyperthyroidism and ophthalmopathy.

The starting material was peripheral blood mononuclear cells (PBMCs), obtained at new diagnosis, from a patient treated with antithyroid drugs. Receptors originate from a man aged 35-49 years with Graves disease. CDR3s include the opening cysteine and the closing phenylalanine or tryptophan. The D gene is left open where the match is weak. A clone size is listed for some rows: how often the clone was seen (once, few, many), or a class if it is expanded.

TRBV28	many	14	TRBJ2-1	TRBD2	TGTGCCAGCAGTTATACTAGCGGGAGGGCCGGGCAGTTCTTC	CASSYTSGRAGQFF
TRBV12-5	many	19	TRBJ2-6	TRBD1	TGTGCTAGTGGTCAACCCAGGGGGCGCTGGGATTCTGGGGCCAACGTCCTGACTTTC	CASGQPRGRWDSGANVLTF
TRBV25-1	.	11	TRBJ1-1	.	TGTGCCAGCAGTGTCAACACTGAAGCTTCCTTT	CASSVNTEASF
TRBV12-3/TRBV12-4	few	16	TRBJ2-1	TRBD1	TGTGCCAGCAGTTTAGCTGGGACAGGGGTTTACAATGAGCAGTTCTTC	CASSLAGTGVYNEQFF
TRBV12-5	few	16	TRBJ1-5	TRBD1	TGTGCTAGTGGATCACGACAGGGTTGGGGCAATCAGCCCCAGCATTTT	CASGSRQGWGNQPQHF
TRBV28	many	15	TRBJ1-5	.	TGTGCCAGCAGTTTTATCCAGGGGATAGTTCAGCCCCAGCATTTT	CASSFIQGIVQPQHF
TRBV2	many	16	TRBJ1-2	.	TGTGCCAGCAGATCTGACGGGACTCCTCGTGACTATGGCTACACCTTC	CASRSDGTPRDYGYTF
TRBV2	many	14	TRBJ2-4	.	TGTGCCAGCAGTGACTTTCGGCCGAAGAGCATTCAGTACTTC	CASSDFRPKSIQYF
TRBV5-1	few	13	TRBJ2-7	.	TGCGCCAGCAGCTTTTCCCAGGTCTACGAGCAGTACTTC	CASSFSQVYEQYF
TRBV19	few	14	TRBJ2-7	.	TGTGCCAGTAGTCCTCGGACAGCGTCCTACGAGCAGTACTTC	CASSPRTASYEQYF
TRBV27	few	15	TRBJ2-5	TRBD1	TGTGCCAGCACGCACCGGGACAGGGGACGAGAGACCCAGTACTTC	CASTHRDRGRETQYF
TRBV6-1	few	12	TRBJ2-3	TRBD2	TGTGCCAGCTGGGACTACCGGGATACGCAGTATTTT	CASWDYRDTQYF
TRBV6-1	few	13	TRBJ1-5	.	TGTGCCAGCAACATCCGGTCAAATCAGCCCCAGCATTTT	CASNIRSNQPQHF
TRBV20-1	many	12	TRBJ2-5	.	TGCAGTGCTACCAATATGGTTAGGACCCAGTACTTC	CSATNMVRTQYF
TRBV6-2/TRBV6-3	.	15	TRBJ2-3	TRBD2	TGTGCCAGCAGTCAACTTAGCGGGAGCGCAGATACGCAGTATTTT	CASSQLSGSADTQYF
TRBV6-2/TRBV6-3	.	15	TRBJ1-6	.	TGTGCCAGCAGGGGGGGGGCTGTCAACCGTTCACCCCTCCACTTT	CASRGGAVNRSPLHF
TRBV4-2	.	15	TRBJ1-6	.	TGTGCCAGCAGCCAAGAAAGACAGTCCAATTCACCCCTCCACTTT	CASSQERQSNSPLHF
TRBV20-1	many	13	TRBJ2-7	.	TGCAGTGCAAACACCAGACTGTCCTACGAGCAGTACTTC	CSANTRLSYEQYF
TRBV6-2/TRBV6-3	few	15	TRBJ2-6	.	TGTGCCAGCAGTTACGTGCTCTCTGGGGCCAACGTCCTGACTTTC	CASSYVLSGANVLTF
TRBV5-1	many	13	TRBJ2-3	.	TGCGCCAGCAGCACACAGGGCGAAGATACGCAGTATTTT	CASSTQGEDTQYF
TRBV4-1	.	16	TRBJ2-5	.	TGCGCCAGCAGCCGCACAGGGGGAGGGGGGGAAGAGACCCAGTACTTC	CASSRTGGGGEETQYF
TRBV12-3/TRBV12-4	many	14	TRBJ2-2	.	TGTGCCAGCAGCCTGGGACAATACACCGGGGAGCTGTTTTTT	CASSLGQYTGELFF
TRBV3-1	few	15	TRBJ2-1	TRBD2	TGTGCCAGCAGCCCGACTAGCGGGAGTCGGGATGAGCAGTTCTTC	CASSPTSGSRDEQFF
TRBV2	many	18	TRBJ2-1	TRBD2	TGTGCCAGCACGCAGATAGCGGGCCGAGAGGAGTCCTACAATGAGCAGTTCTTC	CASTQIAGREESYNEQFF
TRBV2	many	12	TRBJ2-7	.	TGTGCCACAGAGGATGGGAACTACGAGCAGTACTTC	CATEDGNYEQYF
TRBV13	many	14	TRBJ2-3	.	TGTGCCAGCAGCTTAGGATCCAACGCAGATACGCAGTATTTT	CASSLGSNADTQYF
TRBV19	.	16	TRBJ2-7	TRBD1	TGTGCCAGTAGTATCGCACCGGGACAGGGAAGCTACGAGCAGTACTTC	CASSIAPGQGSYEQYF
TRBV12-3/TRBV12-4	many	16	TRBJ1-1	TRBD1	TGTGCCAGCAGTGAAAGACAGGGGGCAGGGAACACTGAAGCTTTCTTT	CASSERQGAGNTEAFF
TRBV28	.	15	TRBJ2-3	.	TGTGCCAGCAGTTTAATCGGGCAGAGGACAGATACGCAGTATTTT	CASSLIGQRTDTQYF
TRBV5-6	many	14	TRBJ2-2	TRBD2	TGTGCCAGCAGACTAGCGGTCCTCACCGGGGAGCTGTTTTTT	CASRLAVLTGELFF
TRBV7-3	many	15	TRBJ2-1	.	TGTGCCAGCAGCTTACAGGCAGGGGGGTACAATGAGCAGTTCTTC	CASSLQAGGYNEQFF
TRBV11-2	.	17	TRBJ1-4	.	TGTGCCAGCAGCCCAAACTATCTGGGTGCAACTAATGAAAAACTGTTTTTT	CASSPNYLGATNEKLFF
TRBV20-1	many	17	TRBJ2-5	TRBD2	TGCAGTGCTAGTGGGCCGGGACTAGCGGGAGGGGGCGAGACCCAGTACTTC	CSASGPGLAGGGETQYF
TRBV19	once	16	TRBJ2-2	TRBD1	TGTGCCAGTAGTATCCTCGGGACAGGGAGCACCGGGGAGCTGTTTTTT	CASSILGTGSTGELFF
TRBV12-3/TRBV12-4	few	14	TRBJ2-1	.	TGTGCCAGCGGCAAAAAAGGACAGTACAATGAGCAGTTCTTC	CASGKKGQYNEQFF
TRBV3-1	many	14	TRBJ2-4	.	TGTGCCAGCAGTCTTAGGACACCTGAAAACATTCAGTACTTC	CASSLRTPENIQYF
TRBV27	.	12	TRBJ1-1	.	TGTGCCAGCAAGGGGGGGAACACTGAAGCTTTCTTT	CASKGGNTEAFF
TRBV7-6	.	15	TRBJ1-1	.	TGTGCCAGCACCCCAGGGGCGGGGAAGTATACTGAAGCTTTCTTT	CASTPGAGKYTEAFF
TRBV9	few	13	TRBJ1-1	.	TGTGCCAGCAGCGAGGGGGTCGTCACTGAAGCTTTCTTT	CASSEGVVTEAFF
TRBV25-1	.	15	TRBJ2-7	TRBD2	TGTGCCAGCAGAGCCCGCGGACTAGCGGGAGACGAGCAGTACTTC	CASRARGLAGDEQYF
TRBV7-3	.	14	TRBJ1-1	.	TGTGCCAGCTCCGGGGGGACAATAAACGCTGAAGCTTTCTTT	CASSGGTINAEAFF
TRBV20-1	many	13	TRBJ2-1	TRBD2	TGCAGTGCTAGTATGCTAGCGGGCGGTGAGCAGTTCTTC	CSASMLAGGEQFF
TRBV2	many	15	TRBJ2-7	.	TGTGCCAGCAGTCGAAGCGGGTTGAGCTCCTACGAGCAGTACTTC	CASSRSGLSSYEQYF
TRBV12-3/TRBV12-4	.	15	TRBJ2-5	.	TGTGCCAGCAGTTTAATACAGGGCTACCAAGAGACCCAGTACTTC	CASSLIQGYQETQYF
TRBV3-1	many	17	TRBJ1-4	TRBD1	TGTGCCAGCAGCCAAGATCCGGGGACAGGGTTAAATGAAAAACTGTTTTTT	CASSQDPGTGLNEKLFF
TRBV28	many	15	TRBJ1-4	.	TGTGCCAGCAGTTTATCGCAGGGTGGTAATGAAAAACTGTTTTTT	CASSLSQGGNEKLFF
TRBV19	.	13	TRBJ1-6	TRBD1	TGTGCCAGTCGAGACAGGGGTGATTCACCCCTCCACTTT	CASRDRGDSPLHF
TRBV7-2	many	15	TRBJ2-1	.	TGTGCCAGCAGCTCGTTACGTCTCCCTCCCAATGAGCAGTTCTTC	CASSSLRLPPNEQFF
TRBV25-1	once	14	TRBJ2-7	.	TGTGCCAGCAGTGAAAGAGGTACCACCTACGAGCAGTACTTC	CASSERGTTYEQYF
TRBV28	.	13	TRBJ1-1	.	TGTGCCAGCAGTTTAGAGAACAGGGTTGAAGCTTTCTTT	CASSLENRVEAFF
TRBV27	few	15	TRBJ1-2	TRBD1	TGTGCCAGCAGCCCTAGGACAGGGTCAAACTATGGCTACACCTTC	CASSPRTGSNYGYTF
TRBV5-1	many	12	TRBJ2-5	.	TGCGCCAGCACCTCGACTCAAGAGACCCAGTACTTC	CASTSTQETQYF
TRBV29-1	.	13	TRBJ2-7	TRBD1	TGCAGCGTTGACGGCCAGGGGGCCTACGAGCAGTACTTC	CSVDGQGAYEQYF
TRBV19	few	12	TRBJ2-7	.	TGTGCCAGTAGAACAGGGGCGGGGGAGCAGTACTTC	CASRTGAGEQYF
TRBV11-2	many	14	TRBJ2-1	.	TGTGCCAGCAGCTTAGTCAGGGACTACAATGAGCAGTTCTTC	CASSLVRDYNEQFF
TRBV7-3	many	12	TRBJ2-2	TRBD2	TGTGCCAGCTCAGGGAGGGCCGGGGAGCTGTTTTTT	CASSGRAGELFF
TRBV3-1	many	14	TRBJ1-5	TRBD1	TGTGCCAGCAGCCAAGGGACAGGAATTCAGCCCCAGCATTTT	CASSQGTGIQPQHF
TRBV11-2	once	15	TRBJ2-6	TRBD1	TGTGCCATTCCTAGACAGGGGGCTGGGGCCGACGTCCTGACTTTC	CAIPRQGAGADVLTF